These 21 T cell receptor beta chains share one sample of origin, sequenced in a study of blood T cell repertoires in COVID-19. Sequencing was performed with immunoSEQ multiplex PCR; in TCRdb, only in-frame clones are kept and a portion is missing. The data hold 200,000 to 250,000 clones, with over 75% observed a single time. Sequenced sample: peripheral blood. All receptors come from a man aged 45-65 years with acute or convalescent COVID-19.

CDR3 amino acids: CASSLGTGVNQPQHF. The CDR3, as DNA: TGCGCCAGCAGCTTAGGGACAGGGGTAAATCAGCCCCAGCATTTT. The rearrangement uses TRBV5-1 and TRBJ1-5; 10 positions match TRBD1. Germline CDR1 is SGHRS and CDR2 is YFSETQ. V trimming: 2 bases; J trimming: 4 bases; junction bases outside the gene matches: 3. CDR3 size: 15 residues. The whole variable domain, filled in from reference TRBV5-1 and TRBJ1-5, reads KAGVTQTPRYLIKTRGQQVTLSCSPISGHRSVSWYQQTPGQGLQFLFEYFSETQRNKGNFPGRFSGRQFSNSRSEMNVSTLELGDSALYLCASSLGTGVNQPQHFGDGTRLSIL.

The sample holds a few counts of this clone. The chain is built from TRBV6-6 and TRBJ2-7, with D possibly TRBD2 on 7 matching bases. The germline V and J ends were trimmed by 0 bases and 0 bases, with 12 bases remaining between them. The CDR3 has 16 residues. Germline V gives CDR1 MNHNY, CDR2 SVGAGI (reference sequence). CDR3 residues: CASSYSGGAGSYEQYF. CDR3 in DNA: TGTGCCAGCAGTTACTCGGGGGGGGCCGGCTCCTACGAGCAGTACTTC.

This sequence joins TRBV2 and TRBJ2-3, with D unclear. Between the trimmed V and J ends, which lost 4 bases and 3 bases, there was a span of 5 bases. Germline V gene lookup returns CDR1 SNHLY and CDR2 FYNNEI. The CDR3 has 12 amino acids. The CDR3 here is CASSVLTDTQYF. The CDR3 nucleotides read TGTGCCAGCAGTGTACTAACAGATACGCAGTATTTT.

The DNA of the CDR3 is TGTGCCAGCAGTTACCCCTCCGGGAGGCGGACGCTGTTTTTT. Translating it yields CASSYPSGRRTLFF. The chain uses TRBV6-2 or TRBV6-3 and TRBJ2-2; 7 nucleotides line up with TRBD2. The CDR3 has 14 amino acids. J lost 13 bases, V lost 2 bases, and 10 bases had no gene match. Germline CDR1 reads MNHEY; CDR2 reads SVGEGT.

The chain uses TRBV9 and TRBJ1-4, with TRBD1 matching over 10 bases. The CDR3 loop spans 15 amino acids. Germline-derived CDR1 and CDR2 are SGDLS and YYNGEE. Trimming at V came to 4 bases and at J to 5 bases, leaving 5 bases not matched to a gene. The CDR3 coding sequence is TGTGCCAGCAGCAATCCGGGACAGGGGAATGAAAAACTGTTTTTT. It translates to CASSNPGQGNEKLFF.

The chain couples TRBV10-2 to TRBJ2-1; TRBD1 agrees at 10 bases. Germline V CDR1 and CDR2: WSHSY, SAAADI. CDR3 size: 16 residues. With 5 bases clipped from V and 7 bases from J, the junction kept 11 bases outside the gene matches. The CDR3: CASSLHPTGGRNEQFF. The CDR3 nucleotides read TGCGCCAGCAGTCTACACCCGACAGGGGGCAGGAATGAGCAGTTCTTC.

The J gene is TRBJ1-1, the V gene TRBV5-4; 11 bases line up with TRBD1. This CDR3 has 16 amino acids. J lost 10 bases, V lost 0 bases, and 11 bases had no gene match. The V gene's germline CDR1 is SGHNT and CDR2 YYREEE (reference sequence). The CDR3 sequence is CASSLDVLADRGPAFF. The CDR3, as DNA: TGTGCCAGCAGCTTGGATGTTCTGGCGGACAGGGGGCCAGCTTTCTTT.

The J gene is TRBJ2-3, the V gene TRBV30, with 9 bases fitting TRBD2. CDR1 is GTSNPN, CDR2 SVGIG, per germline (reference sequence). Unmatched junction bases numbered 5, after V lost 0 bases and J lost 4 bases. This CDR3 is built from 15 residues. Here the CDR3 reads CAWSVGGGAADTQYF. CDR3 sequence (DNA): TGTGCCTGGAGTGTGGGCGGGGGGGCCGCAGATACGCAGTATTTT.

The chain joins TRBV19 to TRBJ2-1, with 10 bases aligning to TRBD1. J was trimmed by 3 bases and V by 10 bases; bases with no gene match: 3. This CDR3 region has 13 residues. The germline CDR1 and CDR2 sequences are LNHDA and SQIVND (reference sequence). CDR3 residues: CATRTGGYNEQFF. The DNA of the CDR3 is TGTGCCACCCGGACAGGGGGCTACAATGAGCAGTTCTTC.

The chain carries TRBV19 and TRBJ2-7, with unresolved D. V was clipped by 4 bases and J by 2 bases, with 9 bases between them. Germline CDR1 and CDR2: LNHDA and SQIVND (reference sequence). The CDR3 is 13 residues long. CDR3 protein: CASSTQTTYEQYF. CDR3 DNA: TGTGCCAGTAGTACTCAGACAACCTACGAGCAGTACTTC.

This chain links TRBV7-2 with TRBJ2-5; TRBD1 matches 8 bases. In germline, CDR1 is SGHTA, CDR2 FQGNSA. J lost 5 bases, V lost 3 bases, and 5 bases had no gene match. The CDR3 extends over 14 amino acids. The CDR3 nucleotides are TGTGCCAGCAGCTTTTACAGGGGGTGGGAGACCCAGTACTTC. Protein: CASSFYRGWETQYF.

V gene TRBV9 combines with J gene TRBJ2-3, with D possibly being TRBD1 (6 bases). V lost 4 bases, J lost 0 bases, and 15 bases lay in between. Germline values: CDR1 SGDLS, CDR2 YYNGEE. The CDR3 runs to 16 residues. The CDR3 reads CASSPGAETSTDTQYF. CDR3 nucleotide sequence: TGTGCCAGCAGCCCAGGGGCAGAGACTAGCACAGATACGCAGTATTTT.

The chain is built from TRBV3-1 (or the pseudogene TRBV3-2) and TRBJ1-3; D remains unclear. The germline V gene has CDR1 LGHDT and CDR2 YNNKEL (reference sequence). The CDR3 has 15 residues. Trimming removed 4 bases at V and 0 bases at J, with 10 bases between. CDR3 region: CASSLGFASGNTIYF. The CDR3 nucleotides are TGTGCCAGCAGCCTCGGGTTTGCCTCTGGAAACACCATATATTTT.

This sequence joins TRBV5-1 and TRBJ2-3; 10 positions match TRBD1. V lost 0 bases and J lost 2; bases outside the gene matches: 3. Germline V CDR1 and CDR2: SGHRS, YFSETQ. The CDR3 consists of 16 residues. The CDR3 DNA reads TGCGCCAGCAGCTTGGGACAGGGGGCAAACACAGATACGCAGTATTTT. Translating it yields CASSLGQGANTDTQYF.

This clone appeared a few times. This rearrangement joins TRBV5-1 to TRBJ2-7, with 10 bases fitting TRBD2. The CDR3 consists of 14 residues. Germline V gene sequence: CDR1 SGHRS, CDR2 YFSETQ. Losses at the gene ends were 4 bases for V and 4 bases for J; bases not matched to a gene: 5. As DNA, the CDR3 is TGCGCCAGCAGCGTAAGCGGGGGGGAATACGAGCAGTACTTC. The encoded protein is CASSVSGGEYEQYF.

This chain uses TRBV30 with TRBJ1-2, with 9 bases fitting TRBD1. The germline V gene encodes CDR1 GTSNPN and CDR2 SVGIG (reference sequence). The CDR3 sequence is 13 residues long. J was trimmed by 7 bases and V by 4 bases; bases with no gene match: 7. CDR3 DNA sequence: TGTGCCTGGAATTCACAGGGGGCAGGTGGCTACACCTTC. Its protein is CAWNSQGAGGYTF.

The chain couples TRBV19 to TRBJ2-2; TRBD1 aligns across 7 bases. Germline CDR1 reads LNHDA; CDR2 reads SQIVND (reference sequence). V trimming: 6 bases; J trimming: 0 bases; junction bases outside the gene matches: 4. The CDR3 has 15 amino acids. This CDR3 is CASRRGGSNTGELFF. CDR3 DNA: TGTGCCAGTAGGAGAGGGGGCTCGAACACCGGGGAGCTGTTTTTT.

V is TRBV6-1 and J is TRBJ1-1; no clear D. Germline lookup yields CDR1 MNHNS and CDR2 SASEGT. This CDR3 has 16 residues. V was trimmed by 4 bases and J by 4 bases, leaving 19 bases between them. The chain's CDR3 is CASSGKGGIYSTEAFF. CDR3 in DNA: TGTGCCAGCAGTGGAAAGGGAGGGATCTATAGCACTGAAGCTTTCTTT.

The chain carries TRBV4-1 and TRBJ1-2; the D is unclear. CDR1 is MGHRA, CDR2 YSYEKL, per germline. This CDR3 is 15 amino acids long. V was pared by 0 bases and J by 2 bases, with 10 bases between. The CDR3 loop reads CASSQEPGENYGYTF. The CDR3 DNA is TGCGCCAGCAGCCAAGAACCCGGAGAAAACTATGGCTACACCTTC.

This sequence joins TRBV15 and TRBJ1-5, with 7 bases matching TRBD1. Germline V CDR1 and CDR2: LNHNV, YYDKDF (reference sequence). The CDR3 has 16 residues. V shed 5 bases, J shed 0 bases, and the junction held 7 bases outside the gene matches. The CDR3 DNA is TGTGCCACCAGCCGGGACAGCGCCTATAGCAATCAGCCCCAGCATTTT. This encodes CATSRDSAYSNQPQHF.

In this sample, this clone turned up once. The genes are TRBV18 and TRBJ2-1, with TRBD2 as a possible D gene (6 bases). CDR1 and CDR2 from the germline V gene are KGHSH and LQKENI. Trimming shortened V by 1 base and J by 8 bases, and 9 bases separated the two germline ends. The CDR3 loop spans 13 amino acids. CDR3 in DNA: TGTGCCAGCTCACCACTGCCGGGAGATGAGCAGTTCTTC. The encoded protein is CASSPLPGDEQFF.